This T cell receptor (beta chain) is drawn from a study of T cell responses to AZD1222 COVID-19 vaccine. The overall study: Second-dose recipients at about 4 or about 12 weeks were treated as one pooled group.

The data were produced by immunoSEQ multiplex PCR, yet TCRdb's version contains in-frame clones alone and is incomplete. The sample consists of 90,000 to 95,000 clones, about 89% of them appearing once. As to this clone: Its antigen is currently unknown.

Study outcomes and limitations: Following two doses of AZD1222, Spike-specific TCR breadth and depth rose.

The length of the CDR3 is 16 residues. Germline assignment: CDR1 MDHEN and CDR2 SYDVKM. The ends lost 5 bases at V and 7 bases at J; junction bases unmatched: 13. Material: peripheral blood, obtained on day 0 of AZD1222 vaccination. This rearrangement joins TRBV28 to TRBJ2-7, with 11 bases matching TRBD2. The receptor comes from an adult in good health. In nucleotides, the CDR3 is TGTGCCAGCAGTCCCCAGACTAGCGGGGCCCAGGGTGAGCAGTACTTC. Its translation is CASSPQTSGAQGEQYF.